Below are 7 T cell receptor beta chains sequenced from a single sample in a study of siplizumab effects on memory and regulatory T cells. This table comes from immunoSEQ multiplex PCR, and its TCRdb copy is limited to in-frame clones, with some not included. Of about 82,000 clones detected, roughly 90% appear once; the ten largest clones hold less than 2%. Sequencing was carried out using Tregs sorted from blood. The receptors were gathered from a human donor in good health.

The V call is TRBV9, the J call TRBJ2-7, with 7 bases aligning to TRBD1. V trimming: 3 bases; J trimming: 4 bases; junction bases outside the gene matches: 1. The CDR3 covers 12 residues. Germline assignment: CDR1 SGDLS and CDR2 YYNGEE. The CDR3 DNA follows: TGTGCCAGCAGCGCCAGGGGGTACGAGCAGTACTTC. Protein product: CASSARGYEQYF.

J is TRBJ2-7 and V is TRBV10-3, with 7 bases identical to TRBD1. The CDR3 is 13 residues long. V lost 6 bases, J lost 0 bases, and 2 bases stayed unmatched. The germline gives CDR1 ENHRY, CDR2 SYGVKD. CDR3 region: CAISRDSSYEQYF. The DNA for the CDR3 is TGTGCCATCAGCCGGGACAGCTCCTACGAGCAGTACTTC.

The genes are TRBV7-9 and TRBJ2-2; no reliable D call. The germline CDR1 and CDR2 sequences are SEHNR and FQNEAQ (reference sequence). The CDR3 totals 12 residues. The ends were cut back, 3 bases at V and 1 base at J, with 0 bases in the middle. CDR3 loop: CASSLNTGELFF. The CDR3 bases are TGTGCCAGCAGCTTGAACACCGGGGAGCTGTTTTTT. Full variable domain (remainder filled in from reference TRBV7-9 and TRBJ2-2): DTGVSQNPRHKITKRGQNVTFRCDPISEHNRLYWYRQTLGQGPEFLTYFQNEAQLEKSRLLSDRFSAERPKGSFSTLEIQRTEQGDSAMYLCASSLNTGELFFGEGSRLTVL.

CDR3 in amino acids: CASWTGGLITDTQYF. CDR3 in DNA: TGCGCCAGCTGGACCGGGGGGCTTATCACAGATACGCAGTATTTT. The V call is TRBV5-1, the J call TRBJ2-3, with a tentative D call TRBD2 (7 bases). V lost 7 bases, J lost 2 bases, and 17 bases lay in between. There are 15 residues in the CDR3. The germline gives CDR1 SGHRS, CDR2 YFSETQ.

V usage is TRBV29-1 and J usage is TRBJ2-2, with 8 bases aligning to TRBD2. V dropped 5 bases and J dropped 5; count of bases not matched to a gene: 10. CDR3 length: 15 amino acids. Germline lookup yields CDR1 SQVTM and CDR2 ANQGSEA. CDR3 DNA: TGCAGCGTTCTAGGGCCTAGCGGGCAAACCGGGGAGCTGTTTTTT. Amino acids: CSVLGPSGQTGELFF.

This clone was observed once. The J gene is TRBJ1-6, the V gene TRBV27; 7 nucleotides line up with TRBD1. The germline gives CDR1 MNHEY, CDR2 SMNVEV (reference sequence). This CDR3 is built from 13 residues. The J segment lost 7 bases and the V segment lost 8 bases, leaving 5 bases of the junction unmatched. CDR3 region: CASGTQGNSPLHF. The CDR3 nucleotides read TGTGCCAGCGGAACACAGGGGAATTCACCCCTCCACTTT.

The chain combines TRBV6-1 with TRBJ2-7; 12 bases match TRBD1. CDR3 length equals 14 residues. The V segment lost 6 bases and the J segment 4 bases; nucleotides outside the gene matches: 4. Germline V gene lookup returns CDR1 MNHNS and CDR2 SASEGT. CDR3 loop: CASSGTGGAYEQYF. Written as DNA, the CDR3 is TGTGCCAGCAGCGGGACAGGGGGCGCTTACGAGCAGTACTTC.